This record concerns one TCR beta chain sequence. Antigen unknown. Losses at the gene ends were 0 bases for V and 3 bases for J; bases not matched to a gene: 1. The CDR3 runs to 15 residues. CDR1 is SGHNT, CDR2 YYREEE, per germline (reference sequence). The data were obtained in a study of cytomegalovirus exposure and HLA in healthy donors. The study, taken as a whole, reports: Cytomegalovirus-associated TCR beta chains were listed, numbering approximately 150. CMV antigen specificity of a few CMV-associated chains was confirmed in vitro.

Libraries were prepared by immunoSEQ multiplex PCR; TCRdb keeps only in-frame clonotypes and omits some of them. The data show about 140,000 clones, around 88% seen once. The chain has TRBV5-4 and TRBJ2-1; 9 bases match TRBD2. This sequence originates from a woman in her late teens or twenties in good health and CMV-seropositive. Sequencing was done on a sample of PBMCs. CDR3 sequence (DNA): TGTGCCAGCAGCTTGGGCGGGAGGGACTACAATGAGCAGTTCTTC. Its protein is CASSLGGRDYNEQFF. The complete variable domain, with remaining parts taken from reference TRBV5-4 and TRBJ2-1, reads ETGVTQSPTHLIKTRGQQVTLRCSSQSGHNTVSWYQQALGQGPQFIFQYYREEENGRGNFPPRFSGLQFPNYSSELNVNALELDDSALYLCASSLGGRDYNEQFFGPGTRLTVL.